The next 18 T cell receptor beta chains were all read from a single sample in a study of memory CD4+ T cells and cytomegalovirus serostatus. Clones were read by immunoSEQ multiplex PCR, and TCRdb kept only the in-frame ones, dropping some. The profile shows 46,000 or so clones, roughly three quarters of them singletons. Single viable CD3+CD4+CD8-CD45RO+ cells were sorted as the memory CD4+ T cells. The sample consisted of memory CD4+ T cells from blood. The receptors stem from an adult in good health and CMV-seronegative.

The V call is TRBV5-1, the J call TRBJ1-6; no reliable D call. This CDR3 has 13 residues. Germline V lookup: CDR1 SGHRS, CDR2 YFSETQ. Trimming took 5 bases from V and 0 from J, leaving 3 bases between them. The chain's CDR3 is CASRGSYNSPLHF. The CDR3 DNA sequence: TGCGCCAGCAGGGGCTCCTATAATTCACCCCTCCACTTT. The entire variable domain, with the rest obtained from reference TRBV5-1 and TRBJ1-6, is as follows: KAGVTQTPRYLIKTRGQQVTLSCSPISGHRSVSWYQQTPGQGLQFLFEYFSETQRNKGNFPGRFSGRQFSNSRSEMNVSTLELGDSALYLCASRGSYNSPLHFGNGTRLTVT.

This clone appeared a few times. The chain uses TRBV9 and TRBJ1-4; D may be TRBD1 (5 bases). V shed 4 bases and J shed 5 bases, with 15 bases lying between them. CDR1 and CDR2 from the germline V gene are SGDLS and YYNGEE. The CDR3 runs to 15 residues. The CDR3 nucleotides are TGTGCCAGCAGCCCCCGGGACGAGGGGAATGAAAAACTGTTTTTT. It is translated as CASSPRDEGNEKLFF.

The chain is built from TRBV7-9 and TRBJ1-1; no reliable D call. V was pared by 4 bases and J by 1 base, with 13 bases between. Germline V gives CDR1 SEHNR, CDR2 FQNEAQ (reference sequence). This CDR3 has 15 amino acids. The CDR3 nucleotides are TGTGCCAGCAGCTCATCAGGACGGTCGAACACTGAAGCTTTCTTT. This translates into CASSSSGRSNTEAFF.

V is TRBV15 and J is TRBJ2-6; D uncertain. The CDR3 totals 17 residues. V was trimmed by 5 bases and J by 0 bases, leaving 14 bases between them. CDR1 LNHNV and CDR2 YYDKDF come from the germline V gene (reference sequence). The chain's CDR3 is CATSQAGVYSGANVLTF. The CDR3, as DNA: TGTGCCACCAGCCAAGCAGGCGTGTACTCTGGGGCCAACGTCCTGACTTTC.

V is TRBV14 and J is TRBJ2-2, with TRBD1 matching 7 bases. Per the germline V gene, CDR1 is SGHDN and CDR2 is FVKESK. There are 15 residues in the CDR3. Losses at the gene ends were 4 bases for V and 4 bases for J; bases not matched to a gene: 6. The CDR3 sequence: CASSPVGTATGELFF. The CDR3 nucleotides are TGTGCCAGCAGCCCCGTCGGGACAGCCACCGGGGAGCTGTTTTTT.

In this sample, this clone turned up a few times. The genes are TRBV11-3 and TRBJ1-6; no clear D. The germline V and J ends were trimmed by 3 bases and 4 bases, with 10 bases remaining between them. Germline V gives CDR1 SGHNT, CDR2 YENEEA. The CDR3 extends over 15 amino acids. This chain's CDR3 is CASSLKAYYNSPLHF. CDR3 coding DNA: TGTGCCAGCAGCTTGAAGGCCTATTATAATTCACCCCTCCACTTT.

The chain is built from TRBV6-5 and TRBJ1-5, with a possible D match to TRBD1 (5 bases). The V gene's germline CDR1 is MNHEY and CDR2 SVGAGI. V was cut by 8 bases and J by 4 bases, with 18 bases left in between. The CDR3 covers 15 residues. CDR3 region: CASHLGAGSNQPQHF. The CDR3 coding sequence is TGTGCCAGCCACCTCGGAGCAGGGAGTAATCAGCCCCAGCATTTT.

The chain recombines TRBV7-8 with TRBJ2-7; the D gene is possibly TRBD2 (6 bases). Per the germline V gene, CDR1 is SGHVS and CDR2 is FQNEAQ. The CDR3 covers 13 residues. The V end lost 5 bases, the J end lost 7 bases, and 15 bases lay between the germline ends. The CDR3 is CASSLGVGLEQYF. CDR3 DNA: TGTGCCAGCAGCCTCGGGGTGGGACTGGAGCAGTACTTC. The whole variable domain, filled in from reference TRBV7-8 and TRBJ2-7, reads GAGVSQSPRYKVAKRGQDVALRCDPISGHVSLFWYQQALGQGPEFLTYFQNEAQLDKSGLPSDRFFAERPEGSVSTLKIQRTQQEDSAVYLCASSLGVGLEQYFGPGTRLTVT.

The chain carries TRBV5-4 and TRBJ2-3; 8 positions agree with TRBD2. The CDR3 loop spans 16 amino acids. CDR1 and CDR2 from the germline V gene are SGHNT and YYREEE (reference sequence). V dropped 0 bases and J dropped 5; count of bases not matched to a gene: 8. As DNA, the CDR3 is TGTGCCAGCAGCTTGGCCGGGGGACTAGTAGTAGATACGCAGTATTTT. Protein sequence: CASSLAGGLVVDTQYF.

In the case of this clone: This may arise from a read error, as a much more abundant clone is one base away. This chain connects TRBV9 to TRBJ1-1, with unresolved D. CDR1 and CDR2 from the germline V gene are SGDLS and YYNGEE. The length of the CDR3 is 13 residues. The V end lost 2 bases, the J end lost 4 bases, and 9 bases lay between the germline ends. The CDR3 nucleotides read TGTGCCAGCAGCGTTGAGTCCGGCACTGAAGCTTTCTTT. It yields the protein CASSVESGTEAFF.

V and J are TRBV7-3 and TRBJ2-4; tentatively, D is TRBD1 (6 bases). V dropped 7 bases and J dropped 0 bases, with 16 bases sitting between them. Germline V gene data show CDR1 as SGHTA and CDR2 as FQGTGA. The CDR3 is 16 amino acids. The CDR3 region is CASIHQPQGAKNIQYF. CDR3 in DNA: TGTGCCAGCATCCATCAACCACAGGGAGCCAAAAACATTCAGTACTTC.

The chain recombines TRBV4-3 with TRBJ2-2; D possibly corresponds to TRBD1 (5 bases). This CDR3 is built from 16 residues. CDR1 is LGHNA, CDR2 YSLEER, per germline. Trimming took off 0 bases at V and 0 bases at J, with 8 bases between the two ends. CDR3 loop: CASSQEAGPNTGELFF. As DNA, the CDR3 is TGCGCCAGCAGCCAAGAGGCAGGGCCGAACACCGGGGAGCTGTTTTTT.

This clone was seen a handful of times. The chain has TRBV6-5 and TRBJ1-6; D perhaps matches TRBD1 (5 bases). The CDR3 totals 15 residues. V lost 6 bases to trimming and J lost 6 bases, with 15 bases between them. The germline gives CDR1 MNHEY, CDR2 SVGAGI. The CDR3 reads CASSYTDRPNSPLHF. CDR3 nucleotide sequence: TGTGCCAGCAGCTACACCGACAGACCTAATTCACCCCTCCACTTT.

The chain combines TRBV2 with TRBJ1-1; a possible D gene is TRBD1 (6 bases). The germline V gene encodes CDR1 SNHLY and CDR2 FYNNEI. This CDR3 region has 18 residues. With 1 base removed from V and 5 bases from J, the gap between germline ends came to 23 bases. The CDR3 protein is CASSEGLTRGGRNTEAFF. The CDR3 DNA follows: TGTGCCAGCAGTGAAGGCCTCACTCGAGGGGGGAGGAATACTGAAGCTTTCTTT.

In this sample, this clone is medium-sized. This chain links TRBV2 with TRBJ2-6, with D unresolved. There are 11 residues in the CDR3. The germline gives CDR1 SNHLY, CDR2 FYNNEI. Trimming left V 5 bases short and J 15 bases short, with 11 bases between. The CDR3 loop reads CASSLLSGLTF. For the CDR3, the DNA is TGTGCCAGCAGTCTCCTTAGTGGCCTGACTTTC.

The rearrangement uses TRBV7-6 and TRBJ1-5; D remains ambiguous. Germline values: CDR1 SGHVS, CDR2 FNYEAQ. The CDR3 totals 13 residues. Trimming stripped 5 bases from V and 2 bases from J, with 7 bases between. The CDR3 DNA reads TGTGCCAGCAGCCAAGGTCGCAATCAGCCCCAGCATTTT. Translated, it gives CASSQGRNQPQHF. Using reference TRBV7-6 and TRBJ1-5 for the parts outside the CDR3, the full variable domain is GAGVSQSPRYKVTKRGQDVALRCDPISGHVSLYWYRQALGQGPEFLTYFNYEAQQDKSGLPNDRFSAERPEGSISTLTIQRTEQRDSAMYRCASSQGRNQPQHFGDGTRLSIL.

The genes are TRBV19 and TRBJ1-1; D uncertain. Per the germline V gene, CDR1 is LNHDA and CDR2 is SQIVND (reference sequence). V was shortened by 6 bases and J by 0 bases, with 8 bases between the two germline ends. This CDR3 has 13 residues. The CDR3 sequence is CASRVAVNTEAFF. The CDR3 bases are TGTGCCAGTAGAGTGGCAGTGAACACTGAAGCTTTCTTT. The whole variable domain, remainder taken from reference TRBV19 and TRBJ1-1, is DGGITQSPKYLFRKEGQNVTLSCEQNLNHDAMYWYRQDPGQGLRLIYYSQIVNDFQKGDIAEGYSVSREKKESFPLTVTSAQKNPTAFYLCASRVAVNTEAFFGQGTRLTVV.

CDR3 bases: TGTGCCAGCAGCTTGGACTCCAATCAGCCCCAGCATTTT. It yields the protein CASSLDSNQPQHF. J is TRBJ1-5 and V is TRBV5-4; D gene unclear. Trimming took 0 bases from V and 3 from J, leaving 4 bases between them. From germline, CDR1 is SGHNT and CDR2 YYREEE (reference sequence). This CDR3 spans 13 amino acids.